Below, 13 T cell receptor beta chains from the same sample are listed, as sequenced in a study of spatial heterogeneity in lung cancer. Stated time point: sample taken at primary tumor resection. The sequenced material consisted of unsorted whole RNA from tumor, nontumor lung or frozen PBMC. TCRdb called the 5' RACE reads again in MiXCR, with one record for every CDR3 protein. The profile shows some 1,100 distinct CDR3 sequences, around 7% of them singletons. The material sequenced was normal lung tissue next to the tumor, taken at surgery. Receptor source: a male donor with early-stage non-small cell lung cancer.

Points on this clonotype: This beta chain was picked up by a library intended for alpha chains and is off target, so its count carries little meaning. The gene calls are TRBV15 and TRBJ1-2, with TRBD1 as a possible D gene (5 bases). The V end lost 4 bases, the J end lost 1 base, and 13 bases lay between the germline ends. Germline V lookup: CDR1 LNHNV, CDR2 YYDKDF (reference sequence). The CDR3 has 15 amino acids. CDR3 amino acids: CATSNSETVNYGYTF. CDR3 DNA sequence: TGTGCCACCAGCAATTCAGAGACAGTTAACTATGGCTACACCTTC. Based on the CDR3 plus reference TRBV15 and TRBJ1-2, the full variable domain is DAMVIQNPRYQVTQFGKPVTLSCSQTLNHNVMYWYQQKSSQAPKLLFHYYDKDFNNEADTPDNFQSRRPNTSFCFLDIRSPGLGDTAMYLCATSNSETVNYGYTFGSGTRLTVV.

Note on this clonotype: The library was built for alpha chains, so this beta chain is an off-target read and its size means little. The chain couples TRBV11-2 to TRBJ2-6; unclear D gene. The V end lost 4 bases, the J end lost 3 bases, and 7 bases lay between the germline ends. This CDR3 spans 14 amino acids. CDR1 is SGHAT, CDR2 FQNNGV, per germline. The CDR3 sequence is CASSYILGANVLTF. The CDR3 DNA sequence: TGTGCCAGCAGCTACATCCTTGGGGCCAACGTCCTGACTTTC. Full variable domain (remainder filled in from reference TRBV11-2 and TRBJ2-6): EAGVAQSPRYKIIEKRQSVAFWCNPISGHATLYWYQQILGQGPKLLIQFQNNGVVDDSQLPKDRFSAERLKGVDSTLKIQPAKLEDSAVYLCASSYILGANVLTFGAGSRLTVL.

By share, this clonotype counts as medium-sized. This beta chain was picked up by a library intended for alpha chains and is off target, so its count carries little meaning. The chain has TRBV2 and TRBJ2-7, with no clear D. The ends were cut back, 8 bases at V and 3 bases at J, with 17 bases in the middle. Per the germline V gene, CDR1 is SNHLY and CDR2 is FYNNEI. The CDR3 is 14 residues long. The CDR3 is CASRGPFTGYEQYF. The CDR3 bases are TGTGCCAGCCGCGGCCCGTTTACGGGCTACGAGCAGTACTTC.

Judged by abundance, this clonotype is medium-sized. The size of this beta chain means little, since it is a stray read in a library made for alpha chains. Here the CDR3 reads CAGRGYWGTQYF. In nucleotides, the CDR3 is TGTGCTGGTCGGGGGTACTGGGGTACGCAGTATTTT. This rearrangement joins TRBV6-1 to TRBJ2-3; D perhaps matches TRBD2 (6 bases). The CDR3 is 12 residues long. Germline V CDR1 and CDR2: MNHNS, SASEGT.

This clonotype showed up many times. Given a much more abundant clone one base away, this may be a read error. Since it is a stray read in a library aimed at alpha chains, this beta chain has a size that is not meaningful. The rearrangement links TRBV5-1 to TRBJ2-5; D not certain. Germline loops: CDR1 SGHRS, CDR2 YFSETQ. The CDR3 extends over 12 amino acids. For the CDR3, the DNA is TGCGCCGGCAGCTCGTACCAAGAGACCCAGTACTTC. As protein: CAGSSYQETQYF. The full variable domain, rest sourced from reference TRBV5-1 and TRBJ2-5, is KAGVTQTPRYLIKTRGQQVTLSCSPISGHRSVSWYQQTPGQGLQFLFEYFSETQRNKGNFPGRFSGRQFSNSRSEMNVSTLELGDSALYLCAGSSYQETQYFGPGTRLLVL.

This clonotype has at least ten counts. In a library made to pick up alpha chains, this beta chain is a stray read with a size that means little. The V and J genes are TRBV7-2 and TRBJ1-2; the match to TRBD1 covers 10 bases. Germline assignment: CDR1 SGHTA and CDR2 FQGNSA. V was clipped by 4 bases and J by 5 bases; unmatched bases: 4. The CDR3 spans 14 residues. The CDR3 loop reads CASSSGTGEYGYTF. The CDR3 DNA reads as TGTGCCAGCAGCTCCGGGACAGGGGAGTATGGCTACACCTTC.

By share, this clonotype counts as medium-sized. The library was designed around alpha chains, so this beta chain is a stray read whose abundance carries little weight. The rearrangement links TRBV5-1 to TRBJ2-2; D not resolved. Germline CDR1 reads SGHRS; CDR2 reads YFSETQ. This CDR3 has 12 residues. With 4 bases removed from V and 2 bases from J, the gap between germline ends came to 3 bases. In nucleotides, the CDR3 is TGCGCCAGCAGCCTTAACACCGGGGAGCTGTTTTTT. As protein: CASSLNTGELFF.

By share, this clonotype counts as medium-sized (0.01 to 0.1%). Little can be read into the size of this beta chain, an off-target read in a library designed for alpha chains. This chain uses TRBV5-4 with TRBJ2-3; possible D gene TRBD2, 6 bases. The CDR3 totals 18 residues. Trimming removed 4 bases at V and 2 bases at J, with 23 bases between. Germline lookup yields CDR1 SGHNT and CDR2 YYREEE (reference sequence). This CDR3 reads CASSLWAGGGPNTDTQYF. The CDR3 DNA sequence: TGTGCCAGCAGCCTGTGGGCCGGGGGAGGTCCTAACACAGATACGCAGTATTTT.

This clonotype is deemed medium-sized (0.01 to 0.1%). The library was built for alpha chains, so this beta chain is an off-target read and its size means little. The V and J genes are TRBV30 and TRBJ2-6, with 9 bases identical to TRBD1. This CDR3 is 18 amino acids long. V was pared by 2 bases and J by 0 bases, with 8 bases of the junction left unmatched. Germline V gene sequence: CDR1 GTSNPN, CDR2 SVGIG (reference sequence). CDR3 in amino acids: CAWSLTGQGTSGANVLTF. CDR3 DNA sequence: TGTGCCTGGAGTTTGACTGGACAGGGGACCTCTGGGGCCAACGTCCTGACTTTC.

Sample share makes this clonotype medium-sized. In a library made to pick up alpha chains, this beta chain is a stray read with a size that means little. The gene calls are TRBV27 and TRBJ1-4; D may be TRBD1 (6 bases). Germline V CDR1 and CDR2: MNHEY, SMNVEV (reference sequence). The CDR3 has 16 amino acids. Trimming pared 5 bases from V and 5 bases from J, leaving 18 bases between. CDR3 protein: CASSPTLGAGNEKLFF. The CDR3 bases are TGTGCCAGCAGTCCCACCCTGGGGGCAGGAAATGAAAAACTGTTTTTT.

This clonotype rates as large. For a library built for alpha chains, this beta chain is a stray read; little rests on its size. V and J are TRBV5-6 and TRBJ2-7, with D tentatively TRBD1 (5 bases). The CDR3 has 14 residues. The V end lost 1 base, the J end lost 0 bases, and 8 bases lay between the germline ends. Germline CDR1 is SGHDT and CDR2 is YYEEEE. The CDR3 DNA is TGTGCCAGCAGCTTGAGGACAAGCTCCTACGAGCAGTACTTC. It specifies CASSLRTSSYEQYF.

Within the sample, this clonotype is medium-sized. A library prepared for alpha chains yielded this beta chain as an off-target read; its size is of little meaning. V and J are TRBV10-3 and TRBJ2-2, with TRBD1 as a possible D gene (6 bases). The CDR3 contains 15 residues. Germline loops: CDR1 ENHRY, CDR2 SYGVKD. V lost 3 bases, J lost 0 bases, and 8 bases lay in between. The CDR3 loop is CAISERGTNTGELFF. For the CDR3, the DNA is TGTGCCATCAGTGAAAGGGGGACGAACACCGGGGAGCTGTTTTTT.

Sample share makes this clonotype medium-sized. In a library made to pick up alpha chains, this beta chain is a stray read with a size that means little. This chain uses TRBV5-1 with TRBJ2-2; 7 nucleotides match TRBD1. With V trimmed by 5 bases and J by 0 bases, 4 bases remained unmatched. CDR1 SGHRS and CDR2 YFSETQ come from the germline V gene. CDR3 length: 15 amino acids. CDR3 bases: TGCGCCAGCAGAGCGACAGGGACGAACACCGGGGAGCTGTTTTTT. Translating gives CASRATGTNTGELFF.